The next 10 T cell receptor beta chains were all read from a single sample in a study of T-cell memory formation after mild COVID-19. TCRdb processed the 5' RACE reads anew with MiXCR; each CDR3 protein has one entry. The sample has roughly 310,000 distinct CDR3 sequences, about 15% seen once. The material sequenced was PBMCs or a T cell subset sorted from them (not recorded which). These receptors were obtained from a man aged 18 to 29 who had mild COVID-19 (a few samples of this study predate the infection). Cell type and time point are not known.

This sequence joins TRBV28 and TRBJ2-7; 9 positions match TRBD1. This CDR3 contains 15 residues. V shed 3 bases and J 0 bases; nucleotides not matched to a gene: 3. Germline lookup yields CDR1 MDHEN and CDR2 SYDVKM. The DNA for the CDR3 is TGTGCCAGCAGTTTTGGACAGGGGACCTCCTACGAGCAGTACGTC. Its protein is CASSFGQGTSYEQYV.

The J gene is TRBJ1-1, the V gene TRBV4-1, with 7 bases lining up with TRBD1. The CDR3 extends over 15 amino acids. The trim removed 1 base at V and 1 base at J, leaving 3 bases unmatched. Germline V lookup: CDR1 MGHRA, CDR2 YSYEKL. For the CDR3, the DNA is TGCGCCAGCAGCCAAGTCGACAGGGAGAACACTGAAGCTTTCTTT. Amino acid sequence: CASSQVDRENTEAFF.

This clonotype was found a few times. This sequence joins TRBV5-6 and TRBJ2-7; TRBD1 or TRBD2 may be the D gene (5 bases each). This CDR3 spans 16 amino acids. Germline CDR1 SGHDT, CDR2 YYEEEE. Trimming removed 1 base at V and 5 bases at J, with 19 bases between. In DNA, the CDR3 is TGTGCCAGCAGCTTGCTCTTGGGGGATAAGGCGGACGAGCAGTACGTC. Its protein is CASSLLLGDKADEQYV.

This clonotype has at least ten counts. The V call is TRBV5-1, the J call TRBJ1-3; 7 nucleotides agree with TRBD1. Germline lookup yields CDR1 SGHRS and CDR2 YFSETQ. There are 16 residues in the CDR3. V shed 0 bases and J 0 bases; nucleotides not matched to a gene: 3. For the CDR3, the DNA is TGCGCCAGCAGCTTGGGACAGGGCGCCTCTGGAAACACCATATATTTT. The encoded protein is CASSLGQGASGNTIYF.

This clonotype was seen at least ten times. This chain uses TRBV6-5 with TRBJ1-1; tentative D call: TRBD1 (5 bases). This CDR3 comprises 12 residues. Germline values: CDR1 MNHEY, CDR2 SVGAGI. V lost 2 bases, J lost 8 bases, and 9 bases lay in between. The CDR3: CASSYRGGEAFF. Written as DNA, the CDR3 is TGTGCCAGCAGTTACAGGGGTGGGGAAGCTTTCTTT.

The chain has TRBV20-1 and TRBJ1-2, with 7 bases that match TRBD1. Germline-derived CDR1 and CDR2 are DFQATT and SNEGSKA (reference sequence). Trimming took 6 bases from V and 4 from J; bases not matched to a gene: 11. CDR3 length equals 14 residues. CDR3 loop: CSAGIDRVSYGYTF. As DNA, the CDR3 is TGCAGTGCGGGAATAGACAGGGTTAGCTATGGCTACACCTTC.

This clonotype showed up many times. The rearrangement joins TRBV7-8 to TRBJ1-2; tentative D call: TRBD1 (5 bases). The V and J ends lost 3 bases and 3 bases respectively, with 11 bases between them. CDR3 length: 14 amino acids. Germline loops: CDR1 SGHVS, CDR2 FQNEAQ. The chain's CDR3 is CASSFQGTYYGYTF. In nucleotides, the CDR3 is TGTGCCAGCAGCTTCCAGGGCACTTACTATGGCTACACCTTC.

Ten or more counts support this clonotype. J is TRBJ2-5 and V is TRBV3-2; the D segment call TRBD2 is taken from the table without a DNA check. TRBV3-2 is given as a pseudogene. The CDR3 consists of 13 residues. The chain's CDR3 is CASSRVVAETQYF. Here the CDR3 DNA reads TGTGCCAGCAGCCGCGTAGTCGCGGAGACCCAGTACTTC.

This clonotype was seen at least ten times. The rearrangement links TRBV6-5 to TRBJ1-5; no definite D call. Germline CDR1 and CDR2: MNHEY and SVGAGI. The CDR3 contains 13 residues. V lost 2 bases to trimming and J lost 4 bases, with 6 bases between them. This CDR3 is CASSYGRNQPQHF. CDR3 DNA sequence: TGTGCCAGCAGTTACGGAAGGAATCAGCCCCAGCATTTT.

This clonotype was recorded a few times. The chain recombines TRBV12-3 or TRBV12-4 with TRBJ2-5, with 7 bases aligning to TRBD2. After removal of 1 base from V and 1 base from J, the junction contained 3 bases not matched to a gene. The CDR3 length is 15 residues. The CDR3 sequence: CASSLGAGPQETQYF. CDR3 coding DNA: TGTGCCAGCAGTTTAGGAGCGGGGCCCCAAGAGACCCAGTACTTC.